Listed below are T cell receptor beta chains from one sample, sequenced in a study of cytotoxic CD8 clonotypes in ibrutinib-treated CLL. Some clones are missing from TCRdb's copy, which holds only in-frame ones; the method was immunoSEQ multiplex PCR. The sample has about 36,000 clones, 70% to 80% seen once. Sequenced here: PBMCs, sampled at disease progression, from a patient treated with ibrutinib. The source is a human donor with chronic lymphocytic leukemia. CDR3s include the opening cysteine and the closing phenylalanine or tryptophan. The D gene is left open where the match is weak. Part of the rows lack a size; the others show once, few, many or a class for expanded clones.

J gene,D gene,clone size,V gene,CDR3 protein,CDR3 DNA
TRBJ1-5,.,.,TRBV15,CATSRVMGQPQHF,TGTGCCACCAGCAGAGTAATGGGTCAGCCCCAGCATTTT
TRBJ1-1,.,.,TRBV6-6,CASSYGRNTEAFF,TGTGCCAGCAGTTATGGCCGGAACACTGAAGCTTTCTTT
TRBJ2-5,TRBD2,.,TRBV11-2,CASSLGASGGAETQYF,TGTGCCAGCAGCTTAGGGGCTAGCGGGGGGGCAGAGACCCAGTACTTC
TRBJ2-7,TRBD1,.,TRBV2,CASRAQGQGIYEQYF,TGTGCCAGCAGAGCCCAGGGACAGGGGATATACGAGCAGTACTTC
TRBJ1-5,TRBD1,few,TRBV19,CASSIRGQGGQPQHF,TGTGCCAGTAGTATTAGGGGACAGGGCGGTCAGCCCCAGCATTTT
TRBJ2-4,.,.,TRBV6-1,CASSDDGRNIQYF,TGTGCCAGCAGTGATGACGGCAGAAACATTCAGTACTTC
TRBJ2-7,TRBD1,.,TRBV5-1,CASSLAGTAYEQYF,TGCGCCAGCAGCTTGGCCGGGACAGCCTACGAGCAGTACTTC
TRBJ2-7,.,.,TRBV6-5,CASSYSCTNSYEQYF,TGTGCCAGCAGTTACAGCTGTACTAACTCCTACGAGCAGTACTTC
TRBJ2-5,TRBD2,.,TRBV2,CASSDGLAGVETQYF,TGTGCCAGCAGTGATGGGCTAGCGGGGGTCGAGACCCAGTACTTC
TRBJ1-2,.,once,TRBV4-2,CASSLQAGGGYTF,TGTGCCAGCAGCCTCCAGGCCGGAGGGGGATACACCTTC
TRBJ2-3,.,.,TRBV19,CASSMDPSTDTQYF,TGTGCCAGTAGTATGGACCCAAGCACAGATACGCAGTATTTT
TRBJ1-1,TRBD1,few,TRBV12-5,CASGSNRGLGTEAFF,TGTGCTAGTGGTTCGAACAGGGGGCTCGGCACTGAAGCTTTCTTT
TRBJ1-2,.,.,TRBV10-3,CASSYAGDGYTF,TGTGCCAGCAGTTATGCGGGTGATGGCTACACCTTC
TRBJ1-2,.,.,TRBV27,CASSTRGSNRGYTF,TGTGCCAGCTCGACCCGCGGTTCGAATCGCGGCTACACCTTC
TRBJ2-2,.,once,TRBV5-1,CASSLAGGGASTNTGELFF,TGCGCCAGCAGCTTGGCCGGTGGCGGGGCCTCGACGAACACCGGGGAGCTGTTTTTT
TRBJ2-7,TRBD1,.,TRBV25-1,CASRGQTGEQYF,TGTGCCAGCAGGGGACAGACGGGGGAGCAGTACTTC
TRBJ1-5,.,.,TRBV4-2,CASSQVPQGGSNQPQHF,TGTGCCAGCAGCCAAGTTCCGCAAGGTGGGAGCAATCAGCCCCAGCATTTT
TRBJ2-4,.,.,TRBV11-2,CASSLGAAKNIQYF,TGTGCCAGCAGCCTCGGGGCGGCCAAAAACATTCAGTACTTC
TRBJ2-4,.,.,TRBV28,CASRTGVGHIQYF,TGTGCCAGCAGGACCGGGGTGGGTCACATTCAGTACTTC
TRBJ2-3,.,.,TRBV4-1,CASSHPQVGGRGTDTQYF,TGCGCCAGCAGCCACCCCCAGGTGGGGGGCCGAGGGACAGATACGCAGTATTTT
TRBJ1-2,TRBD1,.,TRBV7-9,CASSLVGQGIYGYTF,TGTGCCAGCAGCTTAGTGGGACAGGGAATCTATGGCTACACCTTC
TRBJ2-7,.,.,TRBV6-1,CASSPRGYEQYF,TGTGCCAGCAGTCCCCGGGGCTACGAGCAGTACTTC
TRBJ1-2,.,.,TRBV20-1,CSAGRGSGYTF,TGCAGTGCGGGGCGGGGGTCGGGCTACACCTTC
TRBJ2-2,.,once,TRBV7-8,CASSLGPRTPANTGELFF,TGTGCCAGCAGCTTAGGTCCCCGGACACCCGCGAACACCGGGGAGCTGTTTTTT
TRBJ2-2,TRBD1,.,TRBV4-2,CASSQEVGQGAGELFF,TGTGCCAGCAGCCAAGAAGTAGGGCAGGGGGCCGGGGAGCTGTTTTTT
TRBJ2-3,.,.,TRBV13,CASRFRLSTDTQYF,TGTGCCAGCAGATTTCGACTTAGCACAGATACGCAGTATTTT
TRBJ2-5,.,.,TRBV5-5,CASSRTQSETQYF,TGTGCCAGCAGCCGGACTCAATCAGAGACCCAGTACTTC
TRBJ2-2,.,few,TRBV5-1,CASSSQGRRGTGELFF,TGCGCCAGCAGCTCCCAGGGGCGGCGGGGCACCGGGGAGCTGTTTTTT
TRBJ2-2,TRBD1,.,TRBV7-9,CASSPQGQINTGELFF,TGTGCCAGCAGCCCACAGGGACAGATTAACACCGGGGAGCTGTTTTTT
TRBJ1-1,TRBD1,.,TRBV11-2,CASSLTGGGTEAFF,TGTGCCAGCAGCCTCACAGGGGGCGGCACTGAAGCTTTCTTT
TRBJ1-5,.,.,TRBV5-8,CASSLGLNQPQHF,TGTGCCAGCAGCCTGGGACTAAATCAGCCCCAGCATTTT
TRBJ2-7,.,once,TRBV5-1,CASSFQEALYEQYF,TGCGCCAGCAGCTTCCAGGAAGCCCTTTACGAGCAGTACTTC
TRBJ2-3,TRBD2,once,TRBV4-1,CASSQDRLAGATDTQYF,TGCGCCAGCAGCCAAGATCGACTAGCGGGCGCCACAGATACGCAGTATTTT
TRBJ1-1,.,.,TRBV2,CASSEFGGGAFF,TGTGCCAGCAGTGAATTCGGAGGGGGAGCTTTCTTT
TRBJ1-5,.,medium-sized,TRBV19,CASSIASGGIQPQHF,TGTGCCAGTAGTATCGCCTCAGGAGGAATTCAGCCCCAGCATTTT
TRBJ1-6,.,once,TRBV5-4,CASRFAGAGQNSPLHF,TGTGCCAGCAGATTTGCGGGGGCCGGCCAAAATTCACCCCTCCACTTT